This T cell receptor (beta chain) is drawn from a study of T cells in localized non-small cell lung cancer. Assay used: immunoSEQ multiplex PCR; TCRdb lists only in-frame clones, some missing. The data hold about 33,000 clones, with approximately 87% observed a single time. There are 16 residues in the CDR3. The V gene end was trimmed by 3 bases and the J gene end by 4 bases; junction bases not matched to a gene: 5. Per the germline V gene, CDR1 is SGDLS and CDR2 is YYNGEE. On this clone: Its antigen is currently unknown.

Study observations and caveats: There was higher T cell clonality in uninvolved adjacent lung than in tumor, and it was highest there.

The clonotype comes from a man aged 35 to 69 with stage I lung adenocarcinoma. Sample: peripheral blood, taken before any cancer treatment. The rearrangement links TRBV9 to TRBJ2-1; 12 bases map to TRBD2. The CDR3 DNA reads TGTGCCAGCAGCGCCCCCGGGACTAGCGGGTACAATGAGCAGTTCTTC. Translation gives CASSAPGTSGYNEQFF.